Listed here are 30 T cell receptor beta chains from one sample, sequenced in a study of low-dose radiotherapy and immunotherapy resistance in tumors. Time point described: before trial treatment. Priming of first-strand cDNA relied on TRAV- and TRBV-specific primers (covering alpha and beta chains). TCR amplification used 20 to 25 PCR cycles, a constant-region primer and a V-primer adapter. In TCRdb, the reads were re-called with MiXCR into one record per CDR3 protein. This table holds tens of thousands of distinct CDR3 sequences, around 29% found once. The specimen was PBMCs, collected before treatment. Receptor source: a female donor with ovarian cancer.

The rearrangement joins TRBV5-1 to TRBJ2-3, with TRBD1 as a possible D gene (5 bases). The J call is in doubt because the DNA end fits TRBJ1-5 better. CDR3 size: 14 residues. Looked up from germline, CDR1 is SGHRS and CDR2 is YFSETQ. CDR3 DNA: TGCGCCAGCAGCTCGACACAGGTTACAGATACGCAGCATTTT. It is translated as CASSSTQVTDTQHF.

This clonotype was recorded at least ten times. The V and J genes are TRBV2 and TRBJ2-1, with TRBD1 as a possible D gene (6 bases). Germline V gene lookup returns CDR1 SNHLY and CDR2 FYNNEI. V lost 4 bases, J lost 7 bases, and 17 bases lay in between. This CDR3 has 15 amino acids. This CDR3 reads CASSVSLVGTNEQFF. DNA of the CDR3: TGTGCCAGCAGTGTTTCTCTAGTTGGGACAAATGAGCAGTTCTTC. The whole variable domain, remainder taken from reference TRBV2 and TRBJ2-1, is EPEVTQTPSHQVTQMGQEVILRCVPISNHLYFYWYRQILGQKVEFLVSFYNNEISEKSEIFDDQFSVERPDGSNFTLKIRSTKLEDSAMYFCASSVSLVGTNEQFFGPGTRLTVL.

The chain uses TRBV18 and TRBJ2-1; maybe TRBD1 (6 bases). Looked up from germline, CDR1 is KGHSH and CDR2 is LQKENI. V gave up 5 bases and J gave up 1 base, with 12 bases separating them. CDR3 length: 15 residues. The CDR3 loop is CASSETGKSYNEQFF. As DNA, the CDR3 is TGTGCCAGCTCAGAAACAGGGAAGTCCTACAATGAGCAGTTCTTC.

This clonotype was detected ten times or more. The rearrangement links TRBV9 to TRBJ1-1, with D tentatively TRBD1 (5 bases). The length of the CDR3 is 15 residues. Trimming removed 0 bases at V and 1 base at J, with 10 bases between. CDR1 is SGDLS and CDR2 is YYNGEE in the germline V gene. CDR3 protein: CASSVDQGRNTEAFF. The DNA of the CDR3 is TGTGCCAGCAGCGTAGACCAGGGAAGGAACACTGAAGCTTTCTTT. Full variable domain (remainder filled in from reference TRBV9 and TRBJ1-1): DSGVTQTPKHLITATGQRVTLRCSPRSGDLSVYWYQQSLDQGLQFLIQYYNGEERAKGNILERFSAQQFPDLHSELNLSSLELGDSALYFCASSVDQGRNTEAFFGQGTRLTVV.

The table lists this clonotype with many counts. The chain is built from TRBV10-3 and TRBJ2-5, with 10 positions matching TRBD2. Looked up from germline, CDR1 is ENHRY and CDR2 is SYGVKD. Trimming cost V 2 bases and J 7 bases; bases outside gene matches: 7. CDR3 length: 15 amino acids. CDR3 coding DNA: TGTGCCATCAGTGAGCGCCTAGCGGGAGTGGTGACCCAGTACTTC. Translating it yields CAISERLAGVVTQYF.

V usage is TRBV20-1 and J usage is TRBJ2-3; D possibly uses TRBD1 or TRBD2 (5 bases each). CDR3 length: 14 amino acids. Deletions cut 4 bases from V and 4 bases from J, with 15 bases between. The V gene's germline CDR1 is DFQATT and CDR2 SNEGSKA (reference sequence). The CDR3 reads CSANEVLGADTQYF. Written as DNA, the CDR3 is TGCAGTGCTAACGAGGTGTTGGGGGCAGATACGCAGTATTTT.

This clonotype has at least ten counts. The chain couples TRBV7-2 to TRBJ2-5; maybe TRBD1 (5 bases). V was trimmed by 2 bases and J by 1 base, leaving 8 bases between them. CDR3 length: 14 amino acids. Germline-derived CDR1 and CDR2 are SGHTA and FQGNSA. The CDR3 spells CASSLSRGQETQYF. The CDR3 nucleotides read TGTGCCAGCAGCTTAAGTAGGGGCCAAGAGACCCAGTACTTC. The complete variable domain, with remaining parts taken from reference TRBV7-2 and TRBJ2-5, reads GAGVSQSPSNKVTEKGKDVELRCDPISGHTALYWYRQSLGQGLEFLIYFQGNSAPDKSGLPSDRFSAERTGGSVSTLTIQRTQQEDSAVYLCASSLSRGQETQYFGPGTRLLVL.

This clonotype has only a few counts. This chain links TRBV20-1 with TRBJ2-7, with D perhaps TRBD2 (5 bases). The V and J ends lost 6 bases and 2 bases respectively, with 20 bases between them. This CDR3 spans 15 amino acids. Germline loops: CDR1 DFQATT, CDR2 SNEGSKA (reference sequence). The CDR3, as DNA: TGCAGTGCCCCCCCCGGGGTTGGCGAGCCCTACGAGCAGTACTTC. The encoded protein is CSAPPGVGEPYEQYF.

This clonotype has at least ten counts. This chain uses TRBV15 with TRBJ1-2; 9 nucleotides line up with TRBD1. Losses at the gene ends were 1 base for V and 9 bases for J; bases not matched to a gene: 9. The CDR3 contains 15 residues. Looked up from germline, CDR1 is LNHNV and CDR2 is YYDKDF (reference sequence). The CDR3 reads CATSRGLGQGRSYTF. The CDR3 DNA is TGTGCCACCAGCAGAGGTCTGGGACAGGGCCGAAGCTACACCTTC.

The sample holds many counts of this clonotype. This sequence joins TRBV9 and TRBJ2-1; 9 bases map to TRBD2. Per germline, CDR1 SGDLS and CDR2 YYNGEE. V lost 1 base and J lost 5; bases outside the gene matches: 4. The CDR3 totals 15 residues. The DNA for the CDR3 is TGTGCCAGCAGCGTACAGGGACTAGCAAACAATGAGCAGTTCTTC. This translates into CASSVQGLANNEQFF.

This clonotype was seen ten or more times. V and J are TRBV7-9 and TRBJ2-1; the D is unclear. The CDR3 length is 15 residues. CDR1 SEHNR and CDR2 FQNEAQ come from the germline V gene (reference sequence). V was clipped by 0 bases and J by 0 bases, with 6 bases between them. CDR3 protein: CASSLAAYSYNEQFF. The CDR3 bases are TGTGCCAGCAGCTTAGCGGCCTACTCCTACAATGAGCAGTTCTTC.

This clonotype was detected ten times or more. This CDR3 is CATSGGGKTDTQYF. The CDR3 DNA sequence: TGTGCCACCAGTGGAGGGGGTAAGACAGATACGCAGTATTTT. This chain connects TRBV24-1 to TRBJ2-3; maybe TRBD1 (6 bases). The CDR3 sequence is 14 residues long. Germline V gives CDR1 KGHDR, CDR2 SFDVKD. The V end lost 5 bases, the J end lost 3 bases, and 11 bases lay between the germline ends.

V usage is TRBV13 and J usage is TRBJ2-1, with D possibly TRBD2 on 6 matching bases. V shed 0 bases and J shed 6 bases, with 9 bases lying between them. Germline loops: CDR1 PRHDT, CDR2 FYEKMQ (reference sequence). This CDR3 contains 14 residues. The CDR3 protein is CASSLGQAGNEQFF. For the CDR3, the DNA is TGTGCCAGCAGCTTAGGTCAAGCGGGCAATGAGCAGTTCTTC.

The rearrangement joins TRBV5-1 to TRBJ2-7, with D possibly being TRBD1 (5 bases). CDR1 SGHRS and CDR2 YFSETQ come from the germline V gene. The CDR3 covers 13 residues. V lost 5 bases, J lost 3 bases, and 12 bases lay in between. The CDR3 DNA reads TGCGCCAGCAGTCAAGGACAAGTCTACGAGCAGTACTTC. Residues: CASSQGQVYEQYF.

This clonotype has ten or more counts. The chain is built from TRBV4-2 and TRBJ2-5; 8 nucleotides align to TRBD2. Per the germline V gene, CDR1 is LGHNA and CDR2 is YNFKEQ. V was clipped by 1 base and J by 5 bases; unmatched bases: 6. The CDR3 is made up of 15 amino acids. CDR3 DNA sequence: TGTGCCAGCAGCCAAGCCGTAACTAGCGGTGAGACCCAGTACTTC. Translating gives CASSQAVTSGETQYF.

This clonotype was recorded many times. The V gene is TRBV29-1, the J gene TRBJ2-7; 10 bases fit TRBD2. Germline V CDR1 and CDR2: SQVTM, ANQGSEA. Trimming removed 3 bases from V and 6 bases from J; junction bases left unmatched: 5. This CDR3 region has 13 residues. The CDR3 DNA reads TGCAGCGTTGATATAGCGGGAGGAGGCGAGCAGTACTTC. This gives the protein CSVDIAGGGEQYF.

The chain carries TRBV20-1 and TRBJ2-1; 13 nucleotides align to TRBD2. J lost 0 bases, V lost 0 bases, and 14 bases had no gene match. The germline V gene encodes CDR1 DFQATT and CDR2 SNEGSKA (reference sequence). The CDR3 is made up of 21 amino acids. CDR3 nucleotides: TGCAGTGCTAGAGATGACTCCGGACTAGCGGGAGTCGGGAGCTCCTACAATGAGCAGTTCTTC. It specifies CSARDDSGLAGVGSSYNEQFF.

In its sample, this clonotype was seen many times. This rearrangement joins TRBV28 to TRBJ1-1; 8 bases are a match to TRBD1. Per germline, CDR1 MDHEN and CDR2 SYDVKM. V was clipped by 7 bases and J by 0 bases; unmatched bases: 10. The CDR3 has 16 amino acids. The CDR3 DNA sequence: TGTGCCAGCATCGACAGGGGTCTTGTTTTGAACACTGAAGCTTTCTTT. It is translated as CASIDRGLVLNTEAFF.

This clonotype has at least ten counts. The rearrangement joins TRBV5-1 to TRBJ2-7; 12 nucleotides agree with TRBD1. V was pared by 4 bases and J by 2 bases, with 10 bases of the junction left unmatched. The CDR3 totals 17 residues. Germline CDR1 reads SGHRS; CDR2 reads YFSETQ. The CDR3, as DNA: TGCGCCAGCAGCCCAGGGACAGGGGGCGGTGGACCCTACGAGCAGTACTTC. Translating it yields CASSPGTGGGGPYEQYF.

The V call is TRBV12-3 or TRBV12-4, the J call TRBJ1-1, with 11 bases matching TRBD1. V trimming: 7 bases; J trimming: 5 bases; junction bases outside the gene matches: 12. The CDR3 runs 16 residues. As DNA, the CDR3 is TGTGCCAGCACCCCCGGACAGGGGGCGCGTGGGACTGAAGCTTTCTTT. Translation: CASTPGQGARGTEAFF.

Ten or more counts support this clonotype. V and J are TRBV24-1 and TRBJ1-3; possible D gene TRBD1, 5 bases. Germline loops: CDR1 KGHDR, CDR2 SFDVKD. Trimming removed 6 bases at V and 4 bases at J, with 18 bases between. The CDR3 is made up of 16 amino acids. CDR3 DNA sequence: TGTGCCACCAGTCCTATCAAGACGGGGACGGGAAACACCATATATTTT. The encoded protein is CATSPIKTGTGNTIYF.

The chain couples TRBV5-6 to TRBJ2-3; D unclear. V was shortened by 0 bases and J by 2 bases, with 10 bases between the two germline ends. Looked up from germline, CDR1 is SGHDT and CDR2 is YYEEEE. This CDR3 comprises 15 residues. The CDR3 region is CASSLGGIFTDTQYF. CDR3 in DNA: TGTGCCAGCAGCTTGGGGGGAATTTTCACAGATACGCAGTATTTT.

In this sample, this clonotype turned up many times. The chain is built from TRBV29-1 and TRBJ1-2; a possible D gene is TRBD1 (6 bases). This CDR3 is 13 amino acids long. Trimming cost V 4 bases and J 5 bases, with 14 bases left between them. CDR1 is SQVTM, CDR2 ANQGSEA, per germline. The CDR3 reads CSVAGVSAYGYTF. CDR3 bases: TGCAGCGTTGCAGGGGTTTCCGCTTATGGCTACACCTTC.

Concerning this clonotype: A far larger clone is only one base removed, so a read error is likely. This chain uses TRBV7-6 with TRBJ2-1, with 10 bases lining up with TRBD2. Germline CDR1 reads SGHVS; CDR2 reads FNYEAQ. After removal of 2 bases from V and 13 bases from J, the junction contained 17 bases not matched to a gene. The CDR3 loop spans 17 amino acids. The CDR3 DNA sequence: TGTGCCAGCAGCTTACTCGGGCTAGCGGGAGTCAAGGAGACCCAGTTCTTC. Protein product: CASSLLGLAGVKETQFF.

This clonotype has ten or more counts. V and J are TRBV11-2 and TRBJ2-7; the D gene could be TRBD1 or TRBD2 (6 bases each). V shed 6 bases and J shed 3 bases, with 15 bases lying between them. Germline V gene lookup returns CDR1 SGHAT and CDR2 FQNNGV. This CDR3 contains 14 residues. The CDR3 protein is CASSRGRGDYEQYF. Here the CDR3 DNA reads TGTGCCAGCAGTCGGGGTAGGGGGGACTACGAGCAGTACTTC.

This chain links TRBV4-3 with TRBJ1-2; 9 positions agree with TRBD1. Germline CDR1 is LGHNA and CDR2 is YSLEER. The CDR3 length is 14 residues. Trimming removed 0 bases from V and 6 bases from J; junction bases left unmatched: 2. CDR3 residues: CASSQDRTGDGYTF. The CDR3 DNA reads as TGCGCCAGCAGCCAAGACCGGACAGGGGATGGCTACACCTTC.

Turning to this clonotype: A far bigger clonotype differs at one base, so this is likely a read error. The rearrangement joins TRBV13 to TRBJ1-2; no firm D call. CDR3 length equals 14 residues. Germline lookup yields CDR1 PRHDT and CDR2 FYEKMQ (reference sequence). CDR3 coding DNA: TGTGCCACCAGCAGAGATGGGATGAACTATGGCTACACCTTC. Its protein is CATSRDGMNYGYTF.

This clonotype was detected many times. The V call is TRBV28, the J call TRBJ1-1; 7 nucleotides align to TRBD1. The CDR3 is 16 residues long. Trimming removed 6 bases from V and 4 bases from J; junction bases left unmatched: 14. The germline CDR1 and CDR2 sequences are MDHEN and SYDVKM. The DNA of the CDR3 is TGTGCCAGCAGCACCCTTAACAGGGGATTGAGCACTGAAGCTTTCTTT. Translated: CASSTLNRGLSTEAFF.

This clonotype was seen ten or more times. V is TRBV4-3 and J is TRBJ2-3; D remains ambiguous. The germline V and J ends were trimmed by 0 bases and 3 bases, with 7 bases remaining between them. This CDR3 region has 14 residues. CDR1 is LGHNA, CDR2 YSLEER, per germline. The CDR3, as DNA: TGCGCCAGCAGCCAAGATGTGGGGACAGATACGCAGTATTTT. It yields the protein CASSQDVGTDTQYF.

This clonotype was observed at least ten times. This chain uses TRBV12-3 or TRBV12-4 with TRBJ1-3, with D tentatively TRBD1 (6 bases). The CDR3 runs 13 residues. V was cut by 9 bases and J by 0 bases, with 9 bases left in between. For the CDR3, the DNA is TGTGCCAGTACGACAGGCTCTGGAAACACCATATATTTT. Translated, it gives CASTTGSGNTIYF.